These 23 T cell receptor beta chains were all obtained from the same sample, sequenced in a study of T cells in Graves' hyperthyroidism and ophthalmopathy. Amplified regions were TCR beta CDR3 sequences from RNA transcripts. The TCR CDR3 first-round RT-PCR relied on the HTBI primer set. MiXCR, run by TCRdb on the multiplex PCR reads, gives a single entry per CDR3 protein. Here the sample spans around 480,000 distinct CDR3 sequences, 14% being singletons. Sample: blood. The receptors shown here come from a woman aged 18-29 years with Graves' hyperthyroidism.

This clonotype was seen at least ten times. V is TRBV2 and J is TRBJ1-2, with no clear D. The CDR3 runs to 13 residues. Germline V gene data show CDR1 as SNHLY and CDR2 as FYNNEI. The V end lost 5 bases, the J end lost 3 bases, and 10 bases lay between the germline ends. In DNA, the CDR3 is TGTGCCAGCAGTCCCTCGAATTACTATGGCTACACCTTC. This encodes CASSPSNYYGYTF.

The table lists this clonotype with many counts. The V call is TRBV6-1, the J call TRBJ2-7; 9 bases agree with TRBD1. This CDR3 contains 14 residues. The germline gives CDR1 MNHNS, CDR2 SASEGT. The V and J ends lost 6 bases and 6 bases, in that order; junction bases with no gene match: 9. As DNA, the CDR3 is TGTGCCAGCAGATCCGGGACAGGGCGCTCCGAGCAGTACTTC. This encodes CASRSGTGRSEQYF.

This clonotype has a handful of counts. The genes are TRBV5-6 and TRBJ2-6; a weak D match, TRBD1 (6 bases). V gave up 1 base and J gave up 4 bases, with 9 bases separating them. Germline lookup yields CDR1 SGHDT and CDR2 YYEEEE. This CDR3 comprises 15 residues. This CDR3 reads CASSLMGAGANVLTF. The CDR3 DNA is TGTGCCAGCAGCTTGATGGGGGCAGGGGCCAACGTCCTGACTTTC.

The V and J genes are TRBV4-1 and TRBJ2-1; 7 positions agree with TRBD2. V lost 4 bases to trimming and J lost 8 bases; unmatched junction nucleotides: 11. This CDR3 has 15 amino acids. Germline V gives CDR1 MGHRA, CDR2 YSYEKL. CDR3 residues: CASSLLSKAGDEQFF. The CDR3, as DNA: TGCGCCAGCAGCCTCCTATCAAAGGCGGGGGATGAGCAGTTCTTC.

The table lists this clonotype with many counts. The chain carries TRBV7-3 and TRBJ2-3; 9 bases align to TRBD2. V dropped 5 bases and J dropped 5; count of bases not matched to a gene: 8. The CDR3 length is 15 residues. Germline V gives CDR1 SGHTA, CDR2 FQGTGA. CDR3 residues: CASSPIAGAGDTQYF. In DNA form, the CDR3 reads TGTGCCAGCAGCCCGATAGCGGGAGCTGGAGATACGCAGTATTTT.

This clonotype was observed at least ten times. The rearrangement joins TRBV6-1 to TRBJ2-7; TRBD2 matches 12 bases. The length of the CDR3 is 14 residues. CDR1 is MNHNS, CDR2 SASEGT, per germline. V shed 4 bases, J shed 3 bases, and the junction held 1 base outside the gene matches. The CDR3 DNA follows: TGTGCCAGCAGTGGGACTAGCGGGATCTACGAGCAGTACGTC. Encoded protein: CASSGTSGIYEQYV.

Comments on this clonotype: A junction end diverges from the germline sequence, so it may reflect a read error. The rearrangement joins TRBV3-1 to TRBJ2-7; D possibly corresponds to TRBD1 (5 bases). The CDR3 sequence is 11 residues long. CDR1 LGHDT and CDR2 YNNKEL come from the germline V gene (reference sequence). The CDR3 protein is CAGSQGVEQHF. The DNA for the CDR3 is TGTGCCGGCAGCCAAGGGGTCGAGCAGCACTTC.

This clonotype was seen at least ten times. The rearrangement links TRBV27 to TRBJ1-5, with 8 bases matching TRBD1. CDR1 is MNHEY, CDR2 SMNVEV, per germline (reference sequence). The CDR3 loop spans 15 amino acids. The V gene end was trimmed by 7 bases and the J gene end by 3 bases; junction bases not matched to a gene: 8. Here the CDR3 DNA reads TGTGCCAGCAATCCCGGACAGGGACTCAATCAGCCCCAGCATTTT. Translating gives CASNPGQGLNQPQHF.

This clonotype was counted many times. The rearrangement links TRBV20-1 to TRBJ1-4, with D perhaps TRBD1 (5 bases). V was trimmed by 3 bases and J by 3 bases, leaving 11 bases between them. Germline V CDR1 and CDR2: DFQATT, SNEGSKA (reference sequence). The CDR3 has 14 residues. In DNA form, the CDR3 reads TGCAGTGCTAGGGGGGACGGGGCTAATGAAAAACTGTTTTTT. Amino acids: CSARGDGANEKLFF.

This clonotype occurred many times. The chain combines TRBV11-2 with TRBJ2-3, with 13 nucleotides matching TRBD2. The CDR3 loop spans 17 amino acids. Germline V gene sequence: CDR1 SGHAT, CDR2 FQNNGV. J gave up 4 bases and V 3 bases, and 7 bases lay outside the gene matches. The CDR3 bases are TGTGCCAGCAGCTTCACTAGCGGGAGGGTATCGGCAGATACGCAGTATTTT. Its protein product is CASSFTSGRVSADTQYF.

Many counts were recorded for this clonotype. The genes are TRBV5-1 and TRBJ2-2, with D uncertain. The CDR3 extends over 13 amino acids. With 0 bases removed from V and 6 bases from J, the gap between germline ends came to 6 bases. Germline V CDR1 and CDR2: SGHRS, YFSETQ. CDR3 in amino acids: CASSLDIAGELFF. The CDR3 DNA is TGCGCCAGCAGCTTGGACATAGCCGGGGAGCTGTTTTTT. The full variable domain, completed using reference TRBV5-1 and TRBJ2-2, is KAGVTQTPRYLIKTRGQQVTLSCSPISGHRSVSWYQQTPGQGLQFLFEYFSETQRNKGNFPGRFSGRQFSNSRSEMNVSTLELGDSALYLCASSLDIAGELFFGEGSRLTVL.

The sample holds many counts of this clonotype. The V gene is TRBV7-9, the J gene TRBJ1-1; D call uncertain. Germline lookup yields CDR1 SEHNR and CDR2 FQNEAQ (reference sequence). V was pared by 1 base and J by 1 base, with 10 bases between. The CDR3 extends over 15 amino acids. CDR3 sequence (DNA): TGTGCCAGCAGCTTAGGAGACGCCTGGAACACTGAAGCTTTCTTT. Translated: CASSLGDAWNTEAFF.

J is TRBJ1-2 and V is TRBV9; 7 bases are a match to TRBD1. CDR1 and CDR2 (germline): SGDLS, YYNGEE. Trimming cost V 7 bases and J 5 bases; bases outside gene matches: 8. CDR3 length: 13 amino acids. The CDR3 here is CASEGQPEYGYTF. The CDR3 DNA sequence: TGTGCCAGCGAGGGACAGCCGGAATATGGCTACACCTTC.

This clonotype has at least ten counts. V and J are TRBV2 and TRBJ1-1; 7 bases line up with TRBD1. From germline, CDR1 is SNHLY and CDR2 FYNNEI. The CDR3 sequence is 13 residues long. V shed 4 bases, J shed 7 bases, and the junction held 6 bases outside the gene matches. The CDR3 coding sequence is TGTGCCAGCAGTGGGTACAGGGGCTTTGAAGCTTTCTTT. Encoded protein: CASSGYRGFEAFF.

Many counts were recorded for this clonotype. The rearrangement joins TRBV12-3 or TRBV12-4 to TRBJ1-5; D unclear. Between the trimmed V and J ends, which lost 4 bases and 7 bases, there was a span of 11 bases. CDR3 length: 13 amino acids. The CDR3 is CASSYSREQPQHF. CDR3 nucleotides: TGTGCCAGCAGTTACTCTAGGGAACAGCCCCAGCATTTT.

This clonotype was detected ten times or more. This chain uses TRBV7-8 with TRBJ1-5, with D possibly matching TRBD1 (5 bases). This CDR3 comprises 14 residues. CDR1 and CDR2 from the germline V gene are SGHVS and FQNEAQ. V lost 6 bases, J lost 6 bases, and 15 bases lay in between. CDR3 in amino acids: CASRQQGLFQPQHF. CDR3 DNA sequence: TGTGCCAGCAGGCAGCAGGGACTGTTTCAGCCCCAGCATTTT.

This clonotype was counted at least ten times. CDR3 coding DNA: TGTGCCAGCAGTCCGGGGGGGGAACCCCAGCATTTT. Translation: CASSPGGEPQHF. The chain recombines TRBV12-3 or TRBV12-4 with TRBJ1-5, with D possibly being TRBD1 (5 bases). The CDR3 is 12 amino acids. V lost 5 bases to trimming and J lost 10 bases, with 12 bases between them.

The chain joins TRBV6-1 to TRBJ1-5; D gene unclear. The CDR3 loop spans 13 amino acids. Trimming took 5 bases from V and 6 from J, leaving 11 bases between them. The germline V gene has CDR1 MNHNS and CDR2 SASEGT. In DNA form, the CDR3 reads TGTGCCAGCAGTAGCGGCGGGATTCAGCCCCAGCATTTT. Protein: CASSSGGIQPQHF.

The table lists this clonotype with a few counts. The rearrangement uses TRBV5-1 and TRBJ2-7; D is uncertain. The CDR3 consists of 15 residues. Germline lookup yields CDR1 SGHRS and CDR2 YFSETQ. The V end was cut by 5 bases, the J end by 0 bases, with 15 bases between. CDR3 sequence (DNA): TGCGCCAGCAGACCCAAACTCGGAAGCTCCTACGAGCAGTACTTC. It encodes CASRPKLGSSYEQYF.

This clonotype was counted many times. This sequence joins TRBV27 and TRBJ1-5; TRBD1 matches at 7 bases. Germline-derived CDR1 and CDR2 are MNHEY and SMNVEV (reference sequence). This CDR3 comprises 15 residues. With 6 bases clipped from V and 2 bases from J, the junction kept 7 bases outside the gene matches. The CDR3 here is CASSRTDRGNQPQHF. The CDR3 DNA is TGTGCCAGCAGCAGGACAGACAGGGGCAATCAGCCCCAGCATTTT.

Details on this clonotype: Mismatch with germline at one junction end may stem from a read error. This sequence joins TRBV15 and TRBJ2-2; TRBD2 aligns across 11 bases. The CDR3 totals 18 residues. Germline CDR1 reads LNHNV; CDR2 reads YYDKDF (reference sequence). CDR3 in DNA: TGTGCCACCGGCAGGGGAATAACTAGCGGGAGTAGAACCGGGGAGCTGTTTTTT. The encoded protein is CATGRGITSGSRTGELFF.

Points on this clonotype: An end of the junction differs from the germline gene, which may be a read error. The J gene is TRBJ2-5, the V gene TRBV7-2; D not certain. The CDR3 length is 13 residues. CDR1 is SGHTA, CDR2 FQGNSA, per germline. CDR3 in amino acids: CVSSLVRQETQYF. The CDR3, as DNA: TGTGTCAGCAGCTTGGTCAGGCAAGAGACCCAGTACTTC.

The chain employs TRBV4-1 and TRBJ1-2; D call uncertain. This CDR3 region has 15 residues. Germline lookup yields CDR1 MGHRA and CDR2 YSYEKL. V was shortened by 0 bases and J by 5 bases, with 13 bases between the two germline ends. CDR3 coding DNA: TGCGCCAGCAGCCAAGATCCGTCGGAAGTATATGGCTACACCTTC. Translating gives CASSQDPSEVYGYTF.